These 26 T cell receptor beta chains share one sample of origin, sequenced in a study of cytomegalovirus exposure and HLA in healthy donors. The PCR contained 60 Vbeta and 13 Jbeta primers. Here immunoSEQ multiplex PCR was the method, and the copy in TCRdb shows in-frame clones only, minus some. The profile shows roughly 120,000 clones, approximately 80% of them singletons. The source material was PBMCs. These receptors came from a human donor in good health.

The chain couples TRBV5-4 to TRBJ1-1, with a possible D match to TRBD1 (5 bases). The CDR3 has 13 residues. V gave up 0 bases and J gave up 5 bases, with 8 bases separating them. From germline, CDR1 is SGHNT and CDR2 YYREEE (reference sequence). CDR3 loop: CASSLGGGTEAFF. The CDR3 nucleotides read TGTGCCAGCAGCTTGGGGGGGGGAACTGAAGCTTTCTTT.

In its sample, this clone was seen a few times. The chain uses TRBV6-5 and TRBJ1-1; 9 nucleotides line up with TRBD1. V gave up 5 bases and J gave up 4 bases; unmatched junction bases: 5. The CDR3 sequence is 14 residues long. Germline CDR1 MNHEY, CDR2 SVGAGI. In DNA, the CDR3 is TGTGCCAGCAGTCCTGGGGACAGGGTCACTGAAGCTTTCTTT. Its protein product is CASSPGDRVTEAFF.

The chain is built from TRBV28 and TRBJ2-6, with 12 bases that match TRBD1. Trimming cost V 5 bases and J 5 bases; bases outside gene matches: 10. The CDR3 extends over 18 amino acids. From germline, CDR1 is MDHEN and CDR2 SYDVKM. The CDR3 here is CASSPLGQGAKRANVLTF. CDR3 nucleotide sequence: TGTGCCAGCAGTCCATTGGGACAGGGGGCAAAGAGGGCCAACGTCCTGACTTTC.

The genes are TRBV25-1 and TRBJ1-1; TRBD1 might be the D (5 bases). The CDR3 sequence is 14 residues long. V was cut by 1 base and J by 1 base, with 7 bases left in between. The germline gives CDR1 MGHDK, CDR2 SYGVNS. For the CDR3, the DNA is TGTGCCAGCAGTGAATCACAGGAGAACACTGAAGCTTTCTTT. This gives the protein CASSESQENTEAFF. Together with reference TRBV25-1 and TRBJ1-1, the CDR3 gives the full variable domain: EADIYQTPRYLVIGTGKKITLECSQTMGHDKMYWYQQDPGMELHLIHYSYGVNSTEKGDLSSESTVSRIRTEHFPLTLESARPSHTSQYLCASSESQENTEAFFGQGTRLTVV.

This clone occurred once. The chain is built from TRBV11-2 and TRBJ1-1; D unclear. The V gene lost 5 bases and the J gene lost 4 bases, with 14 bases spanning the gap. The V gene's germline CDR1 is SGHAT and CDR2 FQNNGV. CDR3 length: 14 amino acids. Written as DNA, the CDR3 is TGTGCCAGCAGCCACCATCCGGGTCGCACTGAAGCTTTCTTT. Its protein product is CASSHHPGRTEAFF.

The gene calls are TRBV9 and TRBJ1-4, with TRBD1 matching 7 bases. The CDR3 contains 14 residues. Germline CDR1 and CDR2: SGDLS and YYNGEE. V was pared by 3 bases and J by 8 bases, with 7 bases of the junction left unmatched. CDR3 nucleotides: TGTGCCAGCAGCGCCGGGACAGACCTCGAAAAACTGTTTTTT. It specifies CASSAGTDLEKLFF.

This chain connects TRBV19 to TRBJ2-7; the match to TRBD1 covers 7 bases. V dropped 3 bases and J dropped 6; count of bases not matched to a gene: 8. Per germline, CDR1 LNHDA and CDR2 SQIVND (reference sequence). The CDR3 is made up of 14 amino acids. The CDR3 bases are TGTGCCAGTAGTATTATAAAGGGGGCTGTCGAGCAGTACTTC. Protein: CASSIIKGAVEQYF. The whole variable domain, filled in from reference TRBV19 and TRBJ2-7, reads DGGITQSPKYLFRKEGQNVTLSCEQNLNHDAMYWYRQDPGQGLRLIYYSQIVNDFQKGDIAEGYSVSREKKESFPLTVTSAQKNPTAFYLCASSIIKGAVEQYFGPGTRLTVT.

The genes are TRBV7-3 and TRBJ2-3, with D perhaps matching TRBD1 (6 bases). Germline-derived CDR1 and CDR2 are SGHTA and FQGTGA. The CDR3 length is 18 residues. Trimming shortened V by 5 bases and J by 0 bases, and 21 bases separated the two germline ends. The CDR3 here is CASSLVATGMGSTDTQYF. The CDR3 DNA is TGTGCCAGCAGCCTCGTCGCAACAGGGATGGGTAGCACAGATACGCAGTATTTT.

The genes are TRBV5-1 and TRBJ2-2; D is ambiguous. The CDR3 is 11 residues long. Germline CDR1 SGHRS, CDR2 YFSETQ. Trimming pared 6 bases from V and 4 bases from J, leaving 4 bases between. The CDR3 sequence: CASTVTGELFF. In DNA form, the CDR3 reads TGCGCCAGCACGGTCACCGGGGAGCTGTTTTTT.

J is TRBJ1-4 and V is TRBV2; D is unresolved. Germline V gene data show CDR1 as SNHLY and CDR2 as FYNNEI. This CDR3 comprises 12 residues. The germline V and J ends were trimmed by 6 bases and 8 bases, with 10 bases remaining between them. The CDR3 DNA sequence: TGTGCCAGCAGCAGATCAGAAGAAAAACTGTTTTTT. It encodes CASSRSEEKLFF. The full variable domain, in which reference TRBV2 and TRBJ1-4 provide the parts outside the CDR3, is EPEVTQTPSHQVTQMGQEVILRCVPISNHLYFYWYRQILGQKVEFLVSFYNNEISEKSEIFDDQFSVERPDGSNFTLKIRSTKLEDSAMYFCASSRSEEKLFFGSGTQLSVL.

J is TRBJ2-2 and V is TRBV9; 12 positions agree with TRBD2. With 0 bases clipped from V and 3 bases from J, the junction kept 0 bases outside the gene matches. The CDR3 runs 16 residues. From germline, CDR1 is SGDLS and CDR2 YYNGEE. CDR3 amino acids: CASSVGLAGDTGELFF. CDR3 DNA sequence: TGTGCCAGCAGCGTAGGACTAGCGGGGGACACCGGGGAGCTGTTTTTT. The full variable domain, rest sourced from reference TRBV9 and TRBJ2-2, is DSGVTQTPKHLITATGQRVTLRCSPRSGDLSVYWYQQSLDQGLQFLIQYYNGEERAKGNILERFSAQQFPDLHSELNLSSLELGDSALYFCASSVGLAGDTGELFFGEGSRLTVL.

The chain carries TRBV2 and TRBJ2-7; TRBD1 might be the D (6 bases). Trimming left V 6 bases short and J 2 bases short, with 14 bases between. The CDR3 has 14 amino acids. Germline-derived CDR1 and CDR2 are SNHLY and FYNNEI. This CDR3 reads CASRDRSGAYEQYF. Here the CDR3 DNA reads TGTGCCAGCAGAGACAGGTCGGGCGCCTACGAGCAGTACTTC.

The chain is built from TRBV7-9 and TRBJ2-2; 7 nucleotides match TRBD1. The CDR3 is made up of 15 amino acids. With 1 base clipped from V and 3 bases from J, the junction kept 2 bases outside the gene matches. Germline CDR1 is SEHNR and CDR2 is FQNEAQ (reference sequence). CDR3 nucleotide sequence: TGTGCCAGCAGCTTAGAGGGGGCTGACACCGGGGAGCTGTTTTTT. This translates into CASSLEGADTGELFF. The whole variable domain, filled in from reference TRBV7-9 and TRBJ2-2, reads DTGVSQNPRHKITKRGQNVTFRCDPISEHNRLYWYRQTLGQGPEFLTYFQNEAQLEKSRLLSDRFSAERPKGSFSTLEIQRTEQGDSAMYLCASSLEGADTGELFFGEGSRLTVL.

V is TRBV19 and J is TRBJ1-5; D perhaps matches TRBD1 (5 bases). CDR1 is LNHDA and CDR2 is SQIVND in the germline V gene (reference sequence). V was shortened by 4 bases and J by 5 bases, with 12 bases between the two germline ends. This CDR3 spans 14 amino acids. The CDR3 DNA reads TGTGCCAGTAGTAGGACGGCGGGGGATCAGCCCCAGCATTTT. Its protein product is CASSRTAGDQPQHF.

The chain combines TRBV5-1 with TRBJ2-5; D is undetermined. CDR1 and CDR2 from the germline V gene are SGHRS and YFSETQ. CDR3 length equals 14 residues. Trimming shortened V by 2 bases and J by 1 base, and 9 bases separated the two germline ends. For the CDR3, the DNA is TGCGCCAGCAGCTTCACAGAACCCCAAGAGACCCAGTACTTC. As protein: CASSFTEPQETQYF.

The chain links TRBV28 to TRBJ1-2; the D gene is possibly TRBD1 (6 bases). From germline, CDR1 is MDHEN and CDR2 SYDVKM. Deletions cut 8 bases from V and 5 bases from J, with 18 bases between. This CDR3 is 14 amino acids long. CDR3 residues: CASSQQGPDYGYTF. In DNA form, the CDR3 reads TGTGCCAGCTCCCAACAGGGTCCCGATTATGGCTACACCTTC.

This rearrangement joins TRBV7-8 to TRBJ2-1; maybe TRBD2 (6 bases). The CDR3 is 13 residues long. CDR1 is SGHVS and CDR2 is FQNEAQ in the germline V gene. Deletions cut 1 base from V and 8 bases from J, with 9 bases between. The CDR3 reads CASSLVPGDEQFF. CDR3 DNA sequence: TGTGCCAGCAGCTTAGTTCCGGGGGATGAGCAGTTCTTC.

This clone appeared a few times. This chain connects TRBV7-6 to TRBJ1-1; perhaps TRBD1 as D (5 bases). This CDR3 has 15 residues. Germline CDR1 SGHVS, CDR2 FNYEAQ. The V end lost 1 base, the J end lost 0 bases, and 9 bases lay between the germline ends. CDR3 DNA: TGTGCCAGCAGCTTAGAGGGGAATATGAACACTGAAGCTTTCTTT. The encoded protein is CASSLEGNMNTEAFF.

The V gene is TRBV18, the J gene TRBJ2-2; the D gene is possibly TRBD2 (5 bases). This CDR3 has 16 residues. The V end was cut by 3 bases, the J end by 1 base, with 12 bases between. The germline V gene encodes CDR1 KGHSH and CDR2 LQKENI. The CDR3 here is CASSPLFAGNTGELFF. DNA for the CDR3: TGTGCCAGCTCACCTCTATTCGCGGGGAACACCGGGGAGCTGTTTTTT.

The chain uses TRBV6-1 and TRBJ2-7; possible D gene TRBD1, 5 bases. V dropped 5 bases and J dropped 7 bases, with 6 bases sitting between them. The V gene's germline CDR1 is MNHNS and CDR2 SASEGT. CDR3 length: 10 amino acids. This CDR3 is CASSTGEQYF. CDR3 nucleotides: TGTGCCAGCAGTACAGGAGAGCAGTACTTC.

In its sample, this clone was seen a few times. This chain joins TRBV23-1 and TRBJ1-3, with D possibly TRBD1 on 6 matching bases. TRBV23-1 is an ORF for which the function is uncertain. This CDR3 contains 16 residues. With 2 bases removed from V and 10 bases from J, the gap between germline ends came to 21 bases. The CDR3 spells CASSQALPQGPGTIYF. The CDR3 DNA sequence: TGCGCCAGCAGTCAAGCACTACCTCAGGGGCCGGGGACCATATATTTT.

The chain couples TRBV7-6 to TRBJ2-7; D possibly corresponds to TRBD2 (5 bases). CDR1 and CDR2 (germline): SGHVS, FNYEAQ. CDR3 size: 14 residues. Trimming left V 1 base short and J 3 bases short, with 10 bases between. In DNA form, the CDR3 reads TGTGCCAGCAGCTTAGGCGGGCAAAACTACGAGCAGTACTTC. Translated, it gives CASSLGGQNYEQYF.

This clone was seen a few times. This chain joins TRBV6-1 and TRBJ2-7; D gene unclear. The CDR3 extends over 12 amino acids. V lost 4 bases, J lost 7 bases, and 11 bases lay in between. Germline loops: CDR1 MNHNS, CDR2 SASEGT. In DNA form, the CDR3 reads TGTGCCAGCAGTGTCTGGGCTGGGGAGCAGTACTTC. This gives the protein CASSVWAGEQYF.

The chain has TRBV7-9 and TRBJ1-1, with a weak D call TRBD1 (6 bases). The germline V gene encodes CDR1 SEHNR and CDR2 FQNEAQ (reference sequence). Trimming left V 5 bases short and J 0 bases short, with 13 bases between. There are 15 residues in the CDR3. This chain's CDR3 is CASSALQGMNTEAFF. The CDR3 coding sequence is TGTGCCAGCAGCGCCCTACAGGGCATGAACACTGAAGCTTTCTTT.

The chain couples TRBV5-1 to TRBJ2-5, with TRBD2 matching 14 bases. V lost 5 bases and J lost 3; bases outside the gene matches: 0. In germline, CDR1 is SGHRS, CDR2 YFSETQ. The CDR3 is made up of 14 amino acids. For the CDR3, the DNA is TGCGCCAGCAGGACTAGCGGGGGGGAAGAGACCCAGTACTTC. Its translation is CASRTSGGEETQYF.

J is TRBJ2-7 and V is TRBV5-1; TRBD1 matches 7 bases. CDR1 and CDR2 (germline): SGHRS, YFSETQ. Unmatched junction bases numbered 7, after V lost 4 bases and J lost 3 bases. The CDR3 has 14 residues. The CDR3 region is CASSPRDRFYEQYF. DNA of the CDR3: TGCGCCAGCAGCCCACGGGACAGATTCTACGAGCAGTACTTC.